This T cell receptor (beta chain) appears in the sequencing data of a study of memory CD4+ T cells and cytomegalovirus serostatus. For the study at large: This sample comes from healthy Belgian adults, eight to ten CMV seropositive, under 25 seronegative. Study-level findings and limits: Repertoires predicted CMV serostatus with median bootstrapped AUC of around 0.95.

The germline CDR1 and CDR2 sequences are LNHDA and SQIVND (reference sequence). The CDR3 sequence is 16 residues long. V trimming: 7 bases; J trimming: 5 bases; junction bases outside the gene matches: 11. Authors' analysis steps: After removing out-of-frame reads, 2 million to 2.5 million distinct TCRbeta sequences remained. Data came from immunoSEQ multiplex PCR; TCRdb stores just in-frame clones and leaves some out. The V and J calls and clone size are taken from that table; D and trimming were inferred from the DNA. The top ten clones hold nearly 0.95% of a sample with about 46,000 clones, roughly 80% of them seen once. To note about this clone: Its antigen is as yet unknown.

The sort gate was single viable CD3+CD4+CD8-CD45RO+ cells for memory CD4+ T cells. Total CD4+ T cells were enriched by CD4 positive selection. The sequenced sample consisted of memory CD4+ T cells from blood. This TCR derives from an adult in good health and CMV-seronegative. The genes are TRBV19 and TRBJ1-5, with 10 nucleotides matching TRBD1. The CDR3 DNA reads TGTGCCAGTATCAATATCCCGGGACAGGGGTATCAGCCCCAGCATTTT. It encodes CASINIPGQGYQPQHF. The entire variable domain, with the rest obtained from reference TRBV19 and TRBJ1-5, is as follows: DGGITQSPKYLFRKEGQNVTLSCEQNLNHDAMYWYRQDPGQGLRLIYYSQIVNDFQKGDIAEGYSVSREKKESFPLTVTSAQKNPTAFYLCASINIPGQGYQPQHFGDGTRLSIL.